This T cell receptor beta chain comes out of a study of Graves' ophthalmopathy and Graves' hyperthyroidism. Germline V CDR1 and CDR2: SQVTM, ANQGSEA. The V and J ends lost 6 bases and 3 bases respectively, with 11 bases between them. The CDR3 is 12 amino acids. Researchers took RNA transcripts and amplified TCR beta CDR3 regions from them. An initial RT-PCR round employing HTBI primers preceded a second-round multiplex PCR. TCRdb re-called the multiplex PCR reads through MiXCR, storing one row per CDR3 protein. This sample yields around 1,200,000 distinct CDR3 sequences, of which 36% are seen a single time; 8.5% to 14% belongs to the top ten.

The V gene is TRBV29-1, the J gene TRBJ2-5; D is perhaps TRBD1 (6 bases). The specimen sequenced was peripheral blood or thyroid tissue (not recorded which). This receptor was taken from an adult man with Graves' hyperthyroidism. The CDR3, as DNA: TGCAGCGTGCAGGGGTGGGAAGAGACCCAGTACTTC. It specifies CSVQGWEETQYF.